These T cell receptor beta chains were read from a single sample in a study of blood T cell repertoires in COVID-19. Sequencing was performed with immunoSEQ multiplex PCR; in TCRdb, only in-frame clones are kept and a portion is missing. The table includes 200,000 to 250,000 clones, about 90% detected once. The sequencing input was peripheral blood. The receptors originated from a man aged 25-40 years with COVID-19, enrolled during active disease. The CDR3 runs from the conserved cysteine through the conserved F or W. D genes are given only for firm matches. Size is stated for part of the rows, as once, few or many counts, or as a class when the clone is expanded.

D gene,V gene,J gene,clone size,CDR3 protein,CDR3 DNA
-,TRBV15,TRBJ1-5,-,CATSRDAGGNKPQHF,TGTGCCACCAGCAGAGATGCGGGGGGCAACAAGCCCCAGCATTTT
TRBD2,TRBV2,TRBJ2-7,-,CASSEVLTSGGYEQYF,TGTGCCAGCAGTGAAGTTCTGACTAGCGGGGGCTACGAGCAGTACTTC
TRBD1,TRBV5-1,TRBJ1-2,-,CASSPGTETNYGYTF,TGCGCCAGCAGCCCGGGGACAGAAACTAACTATGGCTACACCTTC
-,TRBV7-9,TRBJ1-1,-,CASSLEFEQKNTEAFF,TGTGCCAGCAGCTTAGAATTCGAACAAAAGAACACTGAAGCTTTCTTT
-,TRBV2,TRBJ1-4,-,CASKNGIATNEKLFF,TGTGCCAGTAAAAATGGCATCGCAACTAATGAAAAACTGTTTTTT
-,TRBV15,TRBJ1-6,-,CATQVAPGLSNSPLHF,TGTGCCACCCAAGTAGCCCCGGGACTCTCTAATTCACCCCTCCACTTT
-,TRBV3-1/TRBV3-2,TRBJ1-2,-,CASSQDTGYYGYTF,TGTGCCAGCAGCCAAGATACAGGTTACTATGGCTACACCTTC
TRBD1,TRBV20-1,TRBJ2-7,once,CSASGTGIPNYEQYF,TGCAGTGCCAGTGGGACAGGGATCCCCAACTACGAGCAGTACTTC
-,TRBV7-3,TRBJ2-1,once,CASSPSRDIHEQFF,TGTGCCAGCAGCCCGTCCCGGGACATTCATGAGCAGTTCTTC
-,TRBV19,TRBJ1-2,-,CASSIEPTNYGYTF,TGTGCCAGTAGTATTGAGCCGACTAACTATGGCTACACCTTC
-,TRBV5-6,TRBJ1-3,-,CASSLTGHTGNTIYF,TGTGCCAGCAGCTTGACAGGGCACACTGGAAACACCATATATTTT
TRBD1,TRBV7-2,TRBJ1-5,-,CASSFAGTGLISNQPQHF,TGTGCCAGCAGCTTCGCCGGGACAGGGTTAATCAGCAATCAGCCCCAGCATTTT
-,TRBV2,TRBJ1-2,-,CASSEASRVLGYTF,TGTGCCAGCAGTGAAGCGAGCCGGGTATTAGGCTACACCTTC
-,TRBV3-1/TRBV3-2,TRBJ1-2,once,CASSISGDYGYTF,TGTGCCAGCAGCATATCAGGGGACTATGGCTACACCTTC
-,TRBV29-1,TRBJ2-7,once,CSVAGANYEQYF,TGCAGCGTTGCTGGGGCGAACTACGAGCAGTACTTC
-,TRBV28,TRBJ1-6,-,CASSPRTGNSPLHF,TGTGCCAGCAGTCCCAGGACGGGGAATTCACCCCTCCACTTT
TRBD2,TRBV5-1,TRBJ2-1,-,CASSLQLAGENEQFF,TGCGCCAGCAGCTTACAATTAGCGGGGGAGAATGAGCAGTTCTTC